The next 25 T cell receptor beta chains were all read from a single sample in a study of CD8 T cells in Susac syndrome. cDNA came from about 0.5 to 1 ug RNA primed by random hexamers. MiXCR, run by TCRdb on the immunoSEQ multiplex PCR reads, gives a single entry per CDR3 protein. The data hold about 280,000 distinct CDR3 sequences, with 80% to 90% observed a single time. Sequenced input: CD8+ T cells from PBMCs. The receptors were sampled from a human donor with multiple sclerosis.

The J gene is TRBJ2-7, the V gene TRBV6-5; 8 positions agree with TRBD2. Trimming cost V 2 bases and J 3 bases; bases outside gene matches: 3. Germline V gives CDR1 MNHEY, CDR2 SVGAGI. CDR3 size: 14 residues. CDR3 residues: CASSYGTSFYEQYF. The CDR3 nucleotides read TGTGCCAGCAGTTACGGGACTAGTTTCTACGAGCAGTACTTC.

This chain uses TRBV2 with TRBJ2-5; D unclear. Trimming pared 11 bases from V and 8 bases from J, leaving 18 bases between. CDR1 and CDR2 from the germline V gene are SNHLY and FYNNEI. This CDR3 is built from 12 residues. The CDR3 nucleotides are TGTGCCTCCGAGCCCTTAAGAGATACCCAGTACTTC. The encoded protein is CASEPLRDTQYF.

The V gene is TRBV5-6, the J gene TRBJ2-1; 10 bases map to TRBD1. Germline values: CDR1 SGHDT, CDR2 YYEEEE. This CDR3 has 15 amino acids. V trimming: 4 bases; J trimming: 4 bases; junction bases outside the gene matches: 5. This chain's CDR3 is CASSAGTGAYNEQFF. DNA of the CDR3: TGTGCCAGCAGCGCCGGGACAGGGGCGTACAATGAGCAGTTCTTC. Using reference TRBV5-6 and TRBJ2-1 for the parts outside the CDR3, the full variable domain is DAGVTQSPTHLIKTRGQQVTLRCSPKSGHDTVSWYQQALGQGPQFIFQYYEEEERQRGNFPDRFSGHQFPNYSSELNVNALLLGDSALYLCASSAGTGAYNEQFFGPGTRLTVL.

The chain combines TRBV5-8 with TRBJ1-4, with D unresolved. Looked up from germline, CDR1 is SGHTS and CDR2 is YDEGEE. The CDR3 runs to 16 residues. V was cut by 0 bases and J by 5 bases, with 14 bases left in between. DNA of the CDR3: TGTGCCAGCAGCTTGGATTGGCCCTCCGACAATGAAAAACTGTTTTTT. This gives the protein CASSLDWPSDNEKLFF.

This clonotype was seen only a few times. The chain is built from TRBV27 and TRBJ1-6, with 7 positions matching TRBD1. The CDR3 contains 14 residues. Germline trimming cut 0 bases from V and 10 bases from J; bases unmatched to any gene: 3. Germline CDR1 and CDR2: MNHEY and SMNVEV (reference sequence). Here the CDR3 reads CASSLSGGGSPLHF. DNA of the CDR3: TGTGCCAGCAGTTTATCAGGGGGCGGATCACCCCTCCACTTT.

The sample holds one count of this clonotype. In nucleotides, the CDR3 is TGTGCCAGCAGCTTGATAGTGGCCGGGGAGCTGTTTTTT. Its protein product is CASSLIVAGELFF. This sequence joins TRBV5-6 and TRBJ2-2; D gene ambiguous. Trimming shortened V by 1 base and J by 6 bases, and 7 bases separated the two germline ends. CDR3 size: 13 residues. Germline CDR1 and CDR2: SGHDT and YYEEEE.

This clonotype was counted once. This chain connects TRBV6-5 to TRBJ2-3; 10 bases line up with TRBD2. V was pared by 8 bases and J by 2 bases, with 10 bases of the junction left unmatched. Per germline, CDR1 MNHEY and CDR2 SVGAGI. The CDR3 is 16 residues long. CDR3 in DNA: TGTGCCAGCGCTTACTCACTAGCGGGATCCACAGATACGCAGTATTTT. Its protein product is CASAYSLAGSTDTQYF.

This chain connects TRBV19 to TRBJ1-1; D is unclear. The CDR3 is 14 residues long. Germline assignment: CDR1 LNHDA and CDR2 SQIVND (reference sequence). V shed 5 bases and J shed 3 bases, with 13 bases lying between them. CDR3 amino acids: CASSHSPGYTEAFF. CDR3 DNA: TGTGCCAGTAGTCATTCTCCCGGTTACACTGAAGCTTTCTTT.

Only one count was recorded for this clonotype. The chain links TRBV4-2 to TRBJ2-4; TRBD2 might be the D (7 bases). V shed 1 base and J shed 9 bases, with 13 bases lying between them. This CDR3 comprises 14 residues. Germline CDR1 LGHNA, CDR2 YNFKEQ. CDR3 in amino acids: CASSQALGGGIQYF. In nucleotides, the CDR3 is TGTGCCAGCAGCCAAGCCCTAGGGGGGGGCATTCAGTACTTC.

This sequence joins TRBV11-2 and TRBJ2-5; D is possibly TRBD1 (5 bases). V dropped 0 bases and J dropped 2 bases, with 10 bases sitting between them. This CDR3 is built from 15 residues. Germline lookup yields CDR1 SGHAT and CDR2 FQNNGV. The CDR3 region has the DNA TGTGCCAGCAGCTTAGAGTGGGGCAAACAAGAGACCCAGTACTTC. It is translated as CASSLEWGKQETQYF.

The CDR3 DNA is TGCAGCGTTGAAGGGACGGAACAAACCATGAACACTGAAGCTTTCTTT. Its translation is CSVEGTEQTMNTEAFF. The chain combines TRBV29-1 with TRBJ1-1; D not resolved. The CDR3 runs 16 residues. The V gene lost 1 base and the J gene lost 0 bases, with 15 bases spanning the gap. CDR1 is SQVTM and CDR2 is ANQGSEA in the germline V gene. Variable domain in full (rest from reference TRBV29-1 and TRBJ1-1): SAVISQKPSRDICQRGTSLTIQCQVDSQVTMMFWYRQQPGQSLTLIATANQGSEATYESGFVIDKFPISRPNLTFSTLTVSNMSPEDSSIYLCSVEGTEQTMNTEAFFGQGTRLTVV.

V is TRBV15 and J is TRBJ2-7; D perhaps matches TRBD2 (5 bases). CDR3 size: 16 residues. V lost 1 base and J 5 bases, leaving 18 bases between the germline ends. The germline V gene encodes CDR1 LNHNV and CDR2 YYDKDF (reference sequence). This CDR3 reads CATSRALGIVPDEQYF. CDR3 sequence (DNA): TGTGCCACCAGCAGAGCACTCGGGATTGTTCCTGACGAGCAGTACTTC.

This clonotype was counted a single time. V usage is TRBV4-2 and J usage is TRBJ1-2; D is uncertain. The CDR3 contains 12 residues. CDR1 is LGHNA, CDR2 YNFKEQ, per germline. The ends were cut back, 7 bases at V and 1 base at J, with 7 bases in the middle. In nucleotides, the CDR3 is TGTGCCAGCACCGACGGTAACTATGGCTACACCTTC. This sequence encodes CASTDGNYGYTF.

This chain joins TRBV10-3 and TRBJ2-2, with 8 positions matching TRBD1. The CDR3 spans 14 residues. Germline values: CDR1 ENHRY, CDR2 SYGVKD. J was trimmed by 1 base and V by 10 bases; bases with no gene match: 5. In DNA form, the CDR3 reads TGTGCCAGTACAGGGGGAGAGAACACCGGGGAGCTGTTTTTT. It specifies CASTGGENTGELFF.

This clonotype occurred a few times. V gene TRBV27 combines with J gene TRBJ2-7; tentatively, D is TRBD2 (7 bases). V was clipped by 5 bases and J by 3 bases, with 17 bases between them. CDR3 length: 15 residues. Germline lookup yields CDR1 MNHEY and CDR2 SMNVEV (reference sequence). The CDR3, as DNA: TGTGCCAGCAGTCTCTTTGAAGGGGGGGTCTACGAGCAGTACTTC. This encodes CASSLFEGGVYEQYF.

The rearrangement joins TRBV5-1 to TRBJ1-3; D is ambiguous. The CDR3 has 13 residues. V was pared by 5 bases and J by 1 base, with 7 bases between. Germline values: CDR1 SGHRS, CDR2 YFSETQ. As DNA, the CDR3 is TGCGCCAGCAGAGCCTCGTCTGGAAACACCATATATTTT. This codes for CASRASSGNTIYF.

The chain recombines TRBV28 with TRBJ2-4, with D possibly matching TRBD1 (6 bases). This CDR3 region has 14 residues. V lost 6 bases and J lost 0, with 9 bases in between. Per germline, CDR1 MDHEN and CDR2 SYDVKM. The CDR3 sequence is CASRTGLAKNIQYF. The CDR3 nucleotides read TGTGCCAGCAGGACAGGACTAGCCAAAAACATTCAGTACTTC.

The genes are TRBV5-1 and TRBJ2-7; D is unclear. CDR1 and CDR2 (germline): SGHRS, YFSETQ. V shed 2 bases and J shed 7 bases, with 13 bases lying between them. The CDR3 totals 13 residues. CDR3 DNA: TGCGCCAGCAGCTTCGCCGAGAAGGTGGAGCAGTACTTC. Translating it yields CASSFAEKVEQYF.

This clonotype appeared a few times. The chain employs TRBV28 and TRBJ2-3; D is undetermined. Trimming removed 5 bases from V and 0 bases from J, with 15 bases in between. This CDR3 contains 16 residues. Germline CDR1 reads MDHEN; CDR2 reads SYDVKM. The DNA of the CDR3 is TGTGCCAGCAGTACGATGACCGGTACTAGCACAGATACGCAGTATTTT. Translating gives CASSTMTGTSTDTQYF.

With respect to this clonotype: The junction shows a germline mismatch at one end, possibly a read error. The CDR3 sequence: CANSPSANNEQFF. The CDR3 nucleotides read TGTGCCAACAGCCCCTCGGCGAACAATGAGCAGTTCTTC. The chain couples TRBV5-6 to TRBJ2-1; D is undetermined. The CDR3 loop spans 13 amino acids. The germline gives CDR1 SGHDT, CDR2 YYEEEE.

The V call is TRBV11-2, the J call TRBJ2-1; D unclear. Germline values: CDR1 SGHAT, CDR2 FQNNGV. V shed 2 bases and J shed 5 bases, with 13 bases lying between them. This CDR3 is 15 amino acids long. The CDR3 protein is CASSLLRGPHNEQFF. DNA of the CDR3: TGTGCCAGCAGCTTATTACGCGGACCCCACAATGAGCAGTTCTTC.

The V gene is TRBV11-3, the J gene TRBJ2-1, with 11 bases fitting TRBD2. The germline V gene encodes CDR1 SGHNT and CDR2 YENEEA. The CDR3 has 18 residues. V lost 4 bases to trimming and J lost 6 bases; unmatched junction nucleotides: 14. The CDR3 is CASSSGLAAAPRANEQFF. The CDR3 DNA reads as TGTGCCAGCAGCTCGGGACTAGCGGCCGCTCCGCGGGCCAATGAGCAGTTCTTC.

The chain carries TRBV6-1 and TRBJ2-7; no clear D. Germline loops: CDR1 MNHNS, CDR2 SASEGT. The CDR3 totals 13 residues. Between the trimmed V and J ends, which lost 5 bases and 3 bases, there was a span of 11 bases. Here the CDR3 reads CASSRSAYYEQYF. The CDR3 coding sequence is TGTGCCAGCAGTCGTTCCGCCTACTACGAGCAGTACTTC.

This chain links TRBV7-9 with TRBJ2-7; 8 bases fit TRBD1. Looked up from germline, CDR1 is SEHNR and CDR2 is FQNEAQ (reference sequence). The V and J ends lost 2 bases and 7 bases, in that order; junction bases with no gene match: 13. CDR3 length: 16 residues. CDR3: CASSLPPSRTGNEQYF. CDR3 coding DNA: TGTGCCAGCAGCTTACCACCCAGCCGGACAGGGAATGAGCAGTACTTC.

The chain combines TRBV4-1 with TRBJ2-7; D ambiguous. This CDR3 contains 17 residues. From germline, CDR1 is MGHRA and CDR2 YSYEKL. Trimming cost V 0 bases and J 0 bases, with 15 bases left between them. CDR3 nucleotide sequence: TGCGCCAGCAGCCAAGAATCAGGTCACGTTTACTCCTACGAGCAGTACTTC. This translates into CASSQESGHVYSYEQYF.